The 6 T cell receptor beta chains below were found in one sample sequenced in a study of shared clonotypes between healthy human individuals. The protocol was immunoSEQ multiplex PCR, while the TCRdb copy is restricted to in-frame clones and leaves out a portion. The table has a few million clones, around 95% seen once. Sequenced input: naive CD4+ T cells sorted from blood. Described subset: CD45RA+ positively selected. All receptors derive from a man aged 18 to 30 in good health.

This chain's CDR3 is CASRLEGSNQPQHF. The DNA for the CDR3 is TGTGCCAGCAGATTGGAGGGGAGCAATCAGCCCCAGCATTTT. This chain joins TRBV2 and TRBJ1-5; maybe TRBD1 (5 bases). This CDR3 is 14 amino acids long. Germline CDR1 SNHLY, CDR2 FYNNEI. The V and J ends lost 6 bases and 1 base respectively, with 10 bases between them.

This clone was detected once. The rearrangement uses TRBV27 and TRBJ1-5; no definite D call. Germline V gene data show CDR1 as MNHEY and CDR2 as SMNVEV (reference sequence). The CDR3 contains 16 residues. Trimming left V 1 base short and J 2 bases short, with 12 bases between. CDR3 DNA sequence: TGTGCCAGCAGTTTATTCGGGTCTGGAGGCAATCAGCCCCAGCATTTT. Protein sequence: CASSLFGSGGNQPQHF.

To note about this clone: Other DNA sequences in the sample encode the same CDR3. The chain links TRBV6-5 to TRBJ2-5; D may be TRBD2 (6 bases). The V and J ends lost 3 bases and 5 bases respectively, with 10 bases between them. This CDR3 has 13 residues. The germline V gene has CDR1 MNHEY and CDR2 SVGAGI. DNA for the CDR3: TGTGCCAGCAGTTATCCGGGGGTGGAGACCCAGTACTTC. This gives the protein CASSYPGVETQYF.

This clone was seen once. This chain connects TRBV11-2 to TRBJ1-3; the match to TRBD1 covers 10 bases. Germline V gene lookup returns CDR1 SGHAT and CDR2 FQNNGV. Trimming at V came to 7 bases and at J to 3 bases, leaving 6 bases not matched to a gene. The CDR3 length is 15 residues. CDR3 DNA sequence: TGTGCCAGCACCGGGGACAGGGGAGTTGGAAACACCATATATTTT. Amino acids: CASTGDRGVGNTIYF.

The V and J genes are TRBV5-4 and TRBJ2-7; D remains unclear. This CDR3 region has 15 residues. The V gene's germline CDR1 is SGHNT and CDR2 YYREEE (reference sequence). The V end was cut by 0 bases, the J end by 0 bases, with 10 bases between. The CDR3 region is CASSLDPSSSYEQYF. Written as DNA, the CDR3 is TGTGCCAGCAGCTTGGACCCGTCGAGCTCCTACGAGCAGTACTTC.

The chain combines TRBV30 with TRBJ1-3; 10 nucleotides match TRBD1. CDR3 length: 16 amino acids. In germline, CDR1 is GTSNPN, CDR2 SVGIG (reference sequence). Losses at the gene ends were 4 bases for V and 2 bases for J; bases not matched to a gene: 8. The chain's CDR3 is CAWNQGQGTAGNTIYF. For the CDR3, the DNA is TGTGCCTGGAACCAGGGACAGGGGACGGCTGGAAACACCATATATTTT.